This passage covers 29 T cell receptor beta chains from one sample sequenced in a study of vaccination effects on CD4 cells after COVID-19. ViraFEST assay sequencing came after antigen-specific CD4+ T cells were expanded with viral peptide pools. It was after 10 days of culture that CD4+ T cells were isolated. Vaccinees lacked prior SARS-CoV-2 infection and tested negative for nucleocapsid antibodies. TCRdb's table, derived via immunoSEQ multiplex PCR, lists solely in-frame clones and lacks some. The profile shows about 71,000 clones, approximately 70% of them singletons. Antigen specificity for these receptors is unknown. The specimen was CD4+ T cells from PBMCs cultured with HCoV-OC43 spike peptides, collected before COVID-19 vaccination. As for subset: HCoV-OC43 spike overlapping peptide pool stimulation. The receptors come from a human donor who received a COVID-19 vaccine.

This clone was detected once. The chain carries TRBV18 and TRBJ2-4; the match to TRBD2 covers 12 bases. The junction had 8 bases not matched to a gene; V was cut back by 0 bases and J by 2 bases. CDR1 and CDR2 (germline): KGHSH, LQKENI. The CDR3 loop spans 19 amino acids. CDR3 region: CASSPPSSGGAGTKNIQYF. In DNA, the CDR3 is TGTGCCAGCTCACCACCGTCTAGCGGGGGGGCCGGGACCAAAAACATTCAGTACTTC. The complete variable domain, with remaining parts taken from reference TRBV18 and TRBJ2-4, reads NAGVMQNPRHLVRRRGQEARLRCSPMKGHSHVYWYRQLPEEGLKFMVYLQKENIIDESGMPKERFSAEFPKEGPSILRIQQVVRGDSAAYFCASSPPSSGGAGTKNIQYFGAGTRLSVL.

The V call is TRBV7-2, the J call TRBJ2-1; 12 nucleotides agree with TRBD1. The junction had 3 bases not matched to a gene; V was cut back by 1 base and J by 8 bases. In germline, CDR1 is SGHTA, CDR2 FQGNSA. The CDR3 spans 15 residues. CDR3 region: CASSLVGTGGHEQFF. The CDR3 DNA reads TGTGCCAGCAGCTTAGTTGGGACAGGGGGCCATGAGCAGTTCTTC.

This clone is a singleton in its sample. The V and J genes are TRBV9 and TRBJ2-3; weak D call: TRBD1 (6 bases). V was clipped by 2 bases and J by 5 bases, with 36 bases between them. The CDR3 length is 22 residues. Germline loops: CDR1 SGDLS, CDR2 YYNGEE. The CDR3 is CASSVSTVRGQGLSTTLDTQYF. DNA of the CDR3: TGTGCCAGCAGCGTCAGTACCGTTCGCGGGCAGGGGCTGAGTACCACATTAGATACGCAGTATTTT.

The J gene is TRBJ2-3, the V gene TRBV3-1 (or the pseudogene TRBV3-2), with no clear D. V lost 0 bases to trimming and J lost 1 base, with 11 bases between them. CDR3 length equals 16 residues. The V gene's germline CDR1 is LGHDT and CDR2 YNNKEL (reference sequence). CDR3 sequence: CASSQDKGIGTDTQYF. In nucleotides, the CDR3 is TGTGCCAGCAGCCAAGATAAAGGGATCGGCACAGATACGCAGTATTTT.

J is TRBJ2-3 and V is TRBV7-3; TRBD2 agrees at 7 bases. The junction had 0 bases not matched to a gene; V was cut back by 4 bases and J by 5 bases. The CDR3 totals 12 residues. Germline CDR1 reads SGHTA; CDR2 reads FQGTGA. DNA of the CDR3: TGTGCCAGCAGCTCGGGGGGAGATACGCAGTATTTT. Encoded protein: CASSSGGDTQYF.

The chain links TRBV6-1 to TRBJ1-2; D unclear. CDR3 size: 16 residues. V lost 3 bases and J lost 5, with 19 bases in between. Germline V CDR1 and CDR2: MNHNS, SASEGT. CDR3 in DNA: TGTGCCAGCAGTGATTTTTGGAGGGATGGCGGATATGGCTACACCTTC. Translation gives CASSDFWRDGGYGYTF.

The chain carries TRBV27 and TRBJ1-5, with a possible D match to TRBD1 (6 bases). Trimming pared 3 bases from V and 2 bases from J, leaving 20 bases between. Germline values: CDR1 MNHEY, CDR2 SMNVEV (reference sequence). CDR3 length: 18 amino acids. CDR3: CASSFSPHRGARNQPQHF. In DNA form, the CDR3 reads TGTGCCAGCAGTTTTAGTCCCCACCGGGGGGCGCGCAATCAGCCCCAGCATTTT.

CDR3: CAWSVQWGAKTQYF. The DNA for the CDR3 is TGTGCCTGGAGTGTACAATGGGGTGCGAAGACCCAGTACTTC. This chain links TRBV30 with TRBJ2-5; the D is unclear. The V and J ends lost 0 bases and 6 bases respectively, with 14 bases between them. There are 14 residues in the CDR3. Germline V gene sequence: CDR1 GTSNPN, CDR2 SVGIG (reference sequence).

This chain joins TRBV5-5 and TRBJ2-1; 13 nucleotides align to TRBD2. Germline V gene data show CDR1 as SGHKS and CDR2 as YYEKEE (reference sequence). V lost 4 bases, J lost 12 bases, and 7 bases stayed unmatched. The CDR3 totals 14 residues. For the CDR3, the DNA is TGTGCCAGCAGCCGGGGACTAGCGGGGATCCGGCAGTTCTTC. This sequence encodes CASSRGLAGIRQFF.

V usage is TRBV20-1 and J usage is TRBJ1-1, with D perhaps TRBD1 (5 bases). Germline values: CDR1 DFQATT, CDR2 SNEGSKA (reference sequence). There are 11 residues in the CDR3. The germline V and J ends were trimmed by 8 bases and 7 bases, with 14 bases remaining between them. The CDR3 region is CSSPDSFEAFF. CDR3 DNA: TGCAGTTCTCCAGACAGCTTTGAAGCTTTCTTT.

This chain links TRBV7-2 with TRBJ1-2; unclear D gene. Germline CDR1 reads SGHTA; CDR2 reads FQGNSA. V was shortened by 0 bases and J by 2 bases, with 7 bases between the two germline ends. The CDR3 loop spans 14 amino acids. The chain's CDR3 is CASSLAAGNYGYTF. The CDR3 DNA reads TGTGCCAGCAGCTTAGCGGCGGGGAACTATGGCTACACCTTC.

V usage is TRBV5-1 and J usage is TRBJ1-1, with a weak D call TRBD1 (5 bases). V was cut by 0 bases and J by 5 bases, with 11 bases left in between. The CDR3 length is 14 residues. Per the germline V gene, CDR1 is SGHRS and CDR2 is YFSETQ. CDR3 sequence reads: CASSLASGGTEAFF. The CDR3 nucleotides are TGCGCCAGCAGCTTGGCCTCCGGGGGGACTGAAGCTTTCTTT.

Points on this clone: The conserved phenylalanine or tryptophan normally closing the CDR3 is absent here, so this likely arose from a read error. The limits of the CDR3 on the DNA are not certain, so only TCRdb's listed CDR3 is given. The chain employs TRBV24-1 and TRBJ2-7. The germline V gene encodes CDR1 KGHDR and CDR2 SFDVKD. The CDR3 is 10 amino acids in total, end residues counted. This chain's CDR3 is CATSDPGPRP.

The J gene is TRBJ2-5, the V gene TRBV2; D is uncertain. Trimming removed 7 bases from V and 5 bases from J, with 11 bases in between. The germline CDR1 and CDR2 sequences are SNHLY and FYNNEI. The CDR3 has 12 residues. In DNA form, the CDR3 reads TGTGCCAGCAAAATTCTTAGGGAGACCCAGTACTTC. This gives the protein CASKILRETQYF.

V is TRBV19 and J is TRBJ2-4; D might be TRBD2 (6 bases). V was shortened by 4 bases and J by 0 bases, with 19 bases between the two germline ends. The CDR3 covers 18 residues. Germline CDR1 is LNHDA and CDR2 is SQIVND (reference sequence). The CDR3 DNA follows: TGTGCCAGTAGTACCCGTGGTTACAGCGGGTTAGCCAAAAACATTCAGTACTTC. Translated: CASSTRGYSGLAKNIQYF. The variable domain in full, with the rest retrieved from reference TRBV19 and TRBJ2-4, is DGGITQSPKYLFRKEGQNVTLSCEQNLNHDAMYWYRQDPGQGLRLIYYSQIVNDFQKGDIAEGYSVSREKKESFPLTVTSAQKNPTAFYLCASSTRGYSGLAKNIQYFGAGTRLSVL.

This chain connects TRBV18 to TRBJ2-7; 9 nucleotides align to TRBD1. The V gene end was trimmed by 4 bases and the J gene end by 5 bases; junction bases not matched to a gene: 9. Germline V gene sequence: CDR1 KGHSH, CDR2 LQKENI. The length of the CDR3 is 15 residues. The CDR3 DNA reads TGTGCCAGCTCACTAACCGGGACAGGGATCCACGAGCAGTACGTC. Translating it yields CASSLTGTGIHEQYV.

V and J are TRBV5-4 and TRBJ1-6; 7 nucleotides align to TRBD1. This CDR3 has 15 amino acids. Germline loops: CDR1 SGHNT, CDR2 YYREEE (reference sequence). V trimming: 4 bases; J trimming: 8 bases; junction bases outside the gene matches: 9. The CDR3 DNA follows: TGTGCCAGCAGCGCCGAGACAGGGTGGGATTCACCCCTCCACTTT. Its protein product is CASSAETGWDSPLHF.

This chain joins TRBV7-6 and TRBJ2-1, with TRBD2 identical over 10 bases. The CDR3 loop spans 18 amino acids. The J segment lost 7 bases and the V segment lost 0 bases, leaving 12 bases of the junction unmatched. The germline V gene has CDR1 SGHVS and CDR2 FNYEAQ. The CDR3 loop reads CASSLARPSGGSGNEQFF. CDR3 sequence (DNA): TGTGCCAGCAGCTTAGCCCGCCCTAGCGGGGGATCCGGTAATGAGCAGTTCTTC.

This sequence joins TRBV10-2 and TRBJ2-7, with D perhaps TRBD2 (5 bases). The CDR3 covers 14 residues. Germline CDR1 is WSHSY and CDR2 is SAAADI. V lost 2 bases, J lost 1 base, and 9 bases lay in between. This CDR3 is CASSEELASYEQYV. CDR3 in DNA: TGCGCCAGCAGTGAGGAGCTAGCTTCCTACGAGCAGTACGTC.

The rearrangement joins TRBV9 to TRBJ1-1; tentative D call: TRBD1 (5 bases). The V gene lost 3 bases and the J gene lost 0 bases, with 12 bases spanning the gap. The CDR3 spans 15 residues. CDR1 is SGDLS and CDR2 is YYNGEE in the germline V gene. The CDR3 region has the DNA TGTGCCAGCAGCGCCCAGGGTAAGTTGAACACTGAAGCTTTCTTT. Its translation: CASSAQGKLNTEAFF.

This chain uses TRBV18 with TRBJ1-1, with D possibly being TRBD1 (6 bases). Deletions cut 4 bases from V and 5 bases from J, with 14 bases between. The CDR3 length is 14 residues. Looked up from germline, CDR1 is KGHSH and CDR2 is LQKENI. Written as DNA, the CDR3 is TGTGCCAGCTCACTATTCAGAGGGGGGACTGAAGCTTTCTTT. Its translation: CASSLFRGGTEAFF.

The chain combines TRBV30 with TRBJ2-4; D is ambiguous. CDR3 length equals 12 residues. CDR1 is GTSNPN and CDR2 is SVGIG in the germline V gene (reference sequence). Trimming removed 3 bases from V and 6 bases from J, with 9 bases in between. CDR3 in amino acids: CAWREPLNIQYF. CDR3 bases: TGTGCCTGGAGGGAGCCTCTAAACATTCAGTACTTC.

J is TRBJ1-5 and V is TRBV2; TRBD1 matches at 7 bases. Trimming at V came to 7 bases and at J to 2 bases, leaving 8 bases not matched to a gene. The CDR3 runs to 15 residues. Germline V gene lookup returns CDR1 SNHLY and CDR2 FYNNEI. In DNA, the CDR3 is TGTGCCAGCACCTCGGGGACAGCTGGCAATCAGCCCCAGCATTTT. Translated: CASTSGTAGNQPQHF. The variable domain in full, completed from reference TRBV2 and TRBJ1-5, reads EPEVTQTPSHQVTQMGQEVILRCVPISNHLYFYWYRQILGQKVEFLVSFYNNEISEKSEIFDDQFSVERPDGSNFTLKIRSTKLEDSAMYFCASTSGTAGNQPQHFGDGTRLSIL.

J is TRBJ2-5 and V is TRBV6-4; a weak D match, TRBD2 (5 bases). The V end was cut by 9 bases, the J end by 5 bases, with 7 bases between. The germline CDR1 and CDR2 sequences are MRHNA and SNTAGT. This CDR3 is 10 amino acids long. The CDR3 sequence: CARGDETQYF. The DNA for the CDR3 is TGTGCCAGGGGAGACGAGACCCAGTACTTC.

This chain joins TRBV6-6 and TRBJ1-5; 9 bases line up with TRBD1. Germline V gene lookup returns CDR1 MNHNY and CDR2 SVGAGI (reference sequence). The CDR3 sequence is 17 residues long. Unmatched junction bases numbered 10, after V lost 6 bases and J lost 1 base. The CDR3 coding sequence is TGTGCCAGCAGCCGAACAGGGGGCCAAATGAGCAATCAGCCCCAGCATTTT. This codes for CASSRTGGQMSNQPQHF.

J is TRBJ1-3 and V is TRBV5-1, with D possibly being TRBD1 (6 bases). In germline, CDR1 is SGHRS, CDR2 YFSETQ. The CDR3 length is 17 residues. Trimming removed 0 bases from V and 2 bases from J, with 15 bases in between. The CDR3 region has the DNA TGCGCCAGCAGCTTGGCCGTAGGGGGTTTCACTGGAAACACCATATATTTT. Amino acids: CASSLAVGGFTGNTIYF.

This clone has only one observation. The V and J genes are TRBV6-1 and TRBJ2-5, with D unclear. Trimming took off 6 bases at V and 0 bases at J, with 2 bases between the two ends. This CDR3 has 11 residues. The V gene's germline CDR1 is MNHNS and CDR2 SASEGT. CDR3 region: CASRDQETQYF. The CDR3 region has the DNA TGTGCCAGCAGGGACCAAGAGACCCAGTACTTC.

The V call is TRBV6-4, the J call TRBJ2-7; 10 positions agree with TRBD2. The CDR3 consists of 15 residues. CDR1 is MRHNA, CDR2 SNTAGT, per germline. Losses at the gene ends were 2 bases for V and 4 bases for J; bases not matched to a gene: 5. The CDR3 protein is CASSDPSSGGYEQYV. In DNA form, the CDR3 reads TGTGCCAGCAGTGACCCCTCTAGCGGGGGTTACGAGCAGTACGTC.

The CDR3 DNA reads TGTGCCAGTAGCTTCTCCGGGGGGGGCTACACCTTC. It specifies CASSFSGGGYTF. V usage is TRBV19 and J usage is TRBJ1-2; D may be TRBD1 (5 bases). Germline lookup yields CDR1 LNHDA and CDR2 SQIVND (reference sequence). V shed 6 bases and J shed 8 bases, with 13 bases lying between them. The CDR3 extends over 12 amino acids.